Listed below are T cell receptor beta chains from one sample, sequenced in a study of cytomegalovirus exposure and HLA in healthy donors. Profiled with immunoSEQ multiplex PCR; TCRdb holds only in-frame clones, not every one. The repertoire holds about 140,000 clones, with 65% to 85% as singletons. Sequencing was done on a sample of PBMCs. These receptors came from a man aged 45-65 years in good health and CMV-seronegative. Both conserved end residues are part of each CDR3. The D gene is left open where the match is weak. Where a row states a size, it is once, few, many or the class of an expanded clone; other rows omit it.

clone size | J gene | D gene | V gene | CDR3 protein | CDR3 DNA
. | TRBJ2-7 | TRBD2 | TRBV4-2 | CASSFAGTSGVLGAYEQYF | TGTGCCAGCAGCTTCGCCGGGACTAGCGGGGTCTTAGGGGCCTACGAGCAGTACTTC
. | TRBJ2-2 | . | TRBV6-5 | CASKRNGGTGELFF | TGTGCCAGCAAGCGGAATGGTGGCACCGGGGAGCTGTTTTTT
. | TRBJ2-3 | TRBD2 | TRBV5-1 | CASSLGSGGTDTQYF | TGCGCCAGCAGCTTGGGGAGCGGGGGTACAGATACGCAGTATTTT
few | TRBJ1-6 | TRBD1 | TRBV6-5 | CASSYGTANSPLHF | TGTGCCAGCAGTTACGGGACAGCCAATTCACCCCTCCACTTT
. | TRBJ1-1 | . | TRBV11-3 | CASSFPGRLMNTEAFF | TGTGCCAGCAGCTTCCCGGGGAGATTAATGAACACTGAAGCTTTCTTT
. | TRBJ1-1 | . | TRBV7-9 | CASSLASGPNTEAFF | TGTGCCAGCAGCCTCGCCTCAGGGCCTAACACTGAAGCTTTCTTT
. | TRBJ2-7 | TRBD1 | TRBV19 | CASRSRTGKYEQYF | TGTGCCAGTAGGTCAAGGACAGGGAAATACGAGCAGTACTTC
. | TRBJ1-5 | . | TRBV4-2 | CASSPEGTSEEPQHF | TGTGCCAGCAGCCCCGAGGGCACCTCCGAGGAACCCCAGCATTTT
. | TRBJ1-4 | TRBD1 | TRBV15 | CATGSTGGDNEKLFF | TGTGCCACCGGATCGACAGGGGGAGATAATGAAAAACTGTTTTTT
. | TRBJ2-3 | . | TRBV19 | CASSISWGQGTDTQYF | TGTGCCAGTAGTATATCATGGGGGCAGGGAACAGATACGCAGTATTTT
. | TRBJ2-1 | . | TRBV28 | CASRGPSSYNEQFF | TGTGCCAGCAGGGGGCCGAGCTCCTACAATGAGCAGTTCTTC
. | TRBJ2-7 | . | TRBV28 | CASLKGRYSYEQYF | TGTGCCAGCTTGAAGGGGCGGTACTCCTACGAGCAGTACTTC